Listed below are T cell receptor beta chains from one sample, sequenced in a study of neurological immune-mediated disorders. TCRdb reanalysed the 5' RACE reads using MiXCR and keeps one entry per CDR3 protein. The repertoire holds approximately 70,000 distinct CDR3 sequences, with 4.8% as singletons. Sequenced material: PBMCs. These receptors were taken from a woman aged 70-85 years with multiple sclerosis. Each CDR3 is given with its conserved first and last residue. Fields, in order: CDR3 protein, D gene, J gene, V gene. D genes are given only for firm matches.

CDR3aa: CASSEYSASVNNEQFF; d_gene: -; j_gene: TRBJ2-1; v_gene: TRBV10-1
CDR3aa: CSAIPGLMSSDTQYF; d_gene: TRBD2; j_gene: TRBJ2-3; v_gene: TRBV20-1
CDR3aa: CASSLPDGGWGTEAFF; d_gene: -; j_gene: TRBJ1-1; v_gene: TRBV7-8
CDR3aa: CASSDWPPSPEQFF; d_gene: -; j_gene: TRBJ2-1; v_gene: TRBV25-1
CDR3aa: CASRRDGSYEQYF; d_gene: -; j_gene: TRBJ2-7; v_gene: TRBV3-1
CDR3aa: CASRIAGGRNEQYF; d_gene: TRBD2; j_gene: TRBJ2-7; v_gene: TRBV7-2
CDR3aa: CSAVVGQVHSYGYTF; d_gene: TRBD1; j_gene: TRBJ1-2; v_gene: TRBV20-1
CDR3aa: CASSSDGQKLGELFF; d_gene: -; j_gene: TRBJ2-2; v_gene: TRBV5-1
CDR3aa: CASSRGQGLGGYTF; d_gene: TRBD1; j_gene: TRBJ1-2; v_gene: TRBV27
CDR3aa: CSAHRTSSYNEQFF; d_gene: -; j_gene: TRBJ2-1; v_gene: TRBV20-1
CDR3aa: CSVPILGEQFF; d_gene: -; j_gene: TRBJ2-1; v_gene: TRBV29-1